A few counts support the clone carrying this T cell receptor beta chain. TCRdb reanalysed the multiplex PCR reads using MiXCR and keeps one entry per CDR3 protein. This table has fewer than 200,000 distinct CDR3 sequences, roughly 30% appearing once. This sample is drawn from a study of breast tumors, draining lymph nodes, adjacent tissues. The germline CDR1 and CDR2 sequences are LGHDT and YNNKEL (reference sequence). V lost 1 base and J 7 bases, leaving 13 bases between the germline ends. The CDR3 contains 14 residues. Samples came from axillary lymph nodes draining the breast cancer. The chain uses TRBV3-1 and TRBJ1-2; D perhaps matches TRBD1 (6 bases). The sequenced sample was axillary lymph node tissue. This sequence was found in a female donor with breast cancer. Some clones in this sample may be carry-over from other donors' samples. The CDR3 DNA follows: TGTGCCAGCAGCCAAGTTGGCAGGGGACCTGGCTACACCTTC. Translated: CASSQVGRGPGYTF. Full variable domain (outside the CDR3, taken from reference TRBV3-1 and TRBJ1-2): DTAVSQTPKYLVTQMGNDKSIKCEQNLGHDTMYWYKQDSKKFLKIMFSYNNKELIINETVPNRFSPKSPDKAHLNLHINSLELGDSAVYFCASSQVGRGPGYTFGSGTRLTVV.